Following are 3 T cell receptor beta chains from one sample sequenced in a study of OX40 agonist ivuxolimab in advanced cancers. The data were produced by immunoSEQ multiplex PCR, yet TCRdb's version contains in-frame clones alone and is incomplete. This sample carries 65,000 to 85,000 clones, approximately 85% of them seen once, and the ten largest clones take around 2.3%. Material: CD4+ or CD8+ T cells sorted from blood, obtained in a trial of the OX40 agonist ivuxolimab. These receptors were taken from an adult with an advanced solid tumor such as melanoma, head and neck, liver or kidney cancer.

V and J are TRBV19 and TRBJ2-5; TRBD1 is a possible D gene (6 bases). CDR1 is LNHDA, CDR2 SQIVND, per germline (reference sequence). This CDR3 region has 14 residues. Trimming shortened V by 6 bases and J by 5 bases, and 16 bases separated the two germline ends. CDR3 sequence (DNA): TGTGCCAGTAGACAACCGGGACACGGGGAGACCCAGTACTTC. Encoded protein: CASRQPGHGETQYF. Full variable domain (rest looked up from reference TRBV19 and TRBJ2-5): DGGITQSPKYLFRKEGQNVTLSCEQNLNHDAMYWYRQDPGQGLRLIYYSQIVNDFQKGDIAEGYSVSREKKESFPLTVTSAQKNPTAFYLCASRQPGHGETQYFGPGTRLLVL.

The chain recombines TRBV18 with TRBJ2-7, with 10 bases lining up with TRBD2. Germline CDR1 reads KGHSH; CDR2 reads LQKENI. The V and J ends lost 6 bases and 7 bases, in that order; junction bases with no gene match: 12. This CDR3 is built from 15 residues. CDR3 loop: CASSQQGLAGVEQYF. CDR3 DNA sequence: TGTGCCAGCTCCCAGCAAGGGCTAGCGGGGGTTGAGCAGTACTTC.

This sequence joins TRBV7-2 and TRBJ1-2; 9 nucleotides match TRBD1. Per the germline V gene, CDR1 is SGHTA and CDR2 is FQGNSA. The junction had 3 bases not matched to a gene; V was cut back by 3 bases and J by 4 bases. The CDR3 is 14 residues long. DNA for the CDR3: TGTGCCAGCAGCTTGGAGACAGGGGGCTATGGCTACACCTTC. Translating gives CASSLETGGYGYTF.